Listed below are T cell receptor beta chains from one sample, sequenced in a study of T-cell reconstitution after alpha-beta-depleted transplantation in children. One entry per CDR3 protein results from TCRdb running MiXCR on the PCR reads. The top ten clones hold 5.5% of a sample with around 190,000 distinct CDR3 sequences, 5.5% to 7% of them seen once. Source: PBMCs, taken before TCRalphabeta/CD19-depleted stem cell transplant. These receptor sequences come from a boy aged 2-9 years with acute lymphoblastic leukemia, due to receive a stem cell transplant. CDR3s include the opening cysteine and the closing phenylalanine or tryptophan. A D gene is named only where the DNA matches it firmly.

v_gene	j_gene	d_gene	CDR3aa
TRBV29-1	TRBJ1-2	TRBD1	CSVGGQHLNGYTF
TRBV28	TRBJ2-3	TRBD2	CASSPLAGAVPDTQYF
TRBV4-3	TRBJ1-2	NA	CASSQVMPGPGSGYTF
TRBV9	TRBJ2-7	NA	CASSASTHYEQYF
TRBV28	TRBJ2-2	TRBD1	CAIQKTGDNTGELFF
TRBV20-1	TRBJ2-7	NA	CSASGASYEQYF
TRBV7-9	TRBJ1-3	NA	CASSSSQGRPGNTIYF
TRBV29-1	TRBJ1-1	NA	CSVVSMGLAFF
TRBV27	TRBJ2-5	NA	CASSPTGFETQYF
TRBV11-2	TRBJ2-1	NA	CASSPLGGLYNEQFF
TRBV5-1	TRBJ2-1	NA	CASSLISGSYNEQFF
TRBV6-1	TRBJ2-5	NA	CASSRRAPGSSAGTQYF
TRBV29-1	TRBJ2-3	NA	CSVPETPVGRGGTDTQYF
TRBV6-2/TRBV6-3	TRBJ2-7	NA	CASSQHAPPGAHEQYF
TRBV12-3/TRBV12-4	TRBJ2-3	NA	CASTVTRDTQYF
TRBV5-6	TRBJ2-5	TRBD2	CASSSGTSVRETQYF
TRBV3-1	TRBJ2-5	NA	CASSQPGKTQYF
TRBV3-1	TRBJ2-1	NA	CASSPNPSSDEQFF
TRBV5-1	TRBJ2-7	NA	CASSHRDGLSYEQYF
TRBV29-1	TRBJ1-3	NA	CSVVTERQAYSGNTIYF
TRBV29-1	TRBJ2-5	NA	CSVDKGQETQYF
TRBV11-2	TRBJ2-1	TRBD2	CASSWGGSSYNEQFF
TRBV7-2	TRBJ2-3	NA	CASSEVGSTDTQYF